This T cell receptor (beta chain) was observed in a study of T-cell reconstitution after alpha-beta-depleted transplantation in children. Preparation of the TCRbeta library was carried out with unique molecular identifiers. TCRdb called the PCR reads again in MiXCR, with one record for every CDR3 protein. The sample yields over 300,000 distinct CDR3 sequences, 10% seen once. Between the trimmed V and J ends, which lost 6 bases and 5 bases, there was a span of 16 bases. Germline CDR1 reads MDHEN; CDR2 reads SYDVKM. The CDR3 consists of 14 residues. V and J are TRBV28 and TRBJ1-1; D possibly corresponds to TRBD1 (6 bases). The sequences come from PBMCs from the stem cell graft donor, collected from the stem cell graft. The sequence was obtained from a human donor who donated a stem cell graft to a child with acute lymphoblastic leukemia. The CDR3 region is CASSPTGLGTEAFF. The CDR3 nucleotides read TGTGCCAGCAGCCCCACAGGGCTAGGGACTGAAGCTTTCTTT.